Below, 29 T cell receptor beta chains from the same sample are listed, as sequenced in a study of Ad26.COV2.S vaccination and SARS-CoV-2 variants. This sample's treatment: 15 to 20 received Ad26.COV2.S at low or high dose, single or two shots; 5 received placebo; per-sample allocation not given. Day 63 after the first injection of vaccine or placebo was the sampling time. Only in-frame clones appear in the TCRdb table, and some are missing; sequencing was by immunoSEQ multiplex PCR. The sample lists hundreds of thousands of clones, around 90% occurring once. The specimen was peripheral blood, collected in a trial of Ad26.COV2.S vaccine versus placebo. Source of these receptors: a person aged 18-65 years who received the Ad26.COV2.S COVID-19 vaccine or a placebo.

This clone was recorded only once. At one of its ends the junction is not consistent with the germline gene, which may arise from a read error. The rearrangement joins TRBV4-1 to TRBJ2-2; D may be TRBD1 or TRBD2 (6 bases each). Germline V CDR1 and CDR2: MGHRA, YSYEKL. The CDR3 contains 15 residues. CDR3 region: CASSQGQGPVGGLFF. Here the CDR3 DNA reads TGCGCCAGCAGCCAAGGTCAGGGGCCCGTCGGGGGGCTGTTTTTT.

This CDR3 reads CASSELWSEDLYEQYF. The CDR3 nucleotides are TGTGCCAGCAGTGAATTATGGTCAGAGGACCTCTACGAGCAGTACTTC. This rearrangement joins TRBV6-1 to TRBJ2-7; D is unclear. Trimming removed 2 bases from V and 3 bases from J, with 17 bases in between. The CDR3 covers 16 residues. Germline V gene sequence: CDR1 MNHNS, CDR2 SASEGT.

The chain uses TRBV19 and TRBJ2-1, with TRBD2 as a possible D gene (5 bases). The length of the CDR3 is 16 residues. V lost 0 bases to trimming and J lost 0 bases, with 9 bases between them. CDR1 and CDR2 (germline): LNHDA, SQIVND (reference sequence). The CDR3 loop reads CASSIDLAGSYNEQFF. The CDR3 nucleotides read TGTGCCAGTAGTATAGATCTCGCGGGCTCCTACAATGAGCAGTTCTTC. Variable domain in full (rest from reference TRBV19 and TRBJ2-1): DGGITQSPKYLFRKEGQNVTLSCEQNLNHDAMYWYRQDPGQGLRLIYYSQIVNDFQKGDIAEGYSVSREKKESFPLTVTSAQKNPTAFYLCASSIDLAGSYNEQFFGPGTRLTVL.

The chain uses TRBV5-1 and TRBJ2-3; the match to TRBD2 covers 9 bases. This CDR3 is 15 amino acids long. After removal of 1 base from V and 3 bases from J, the junction contained 3 bases not matched to a gene. CDR1 and CDR2 (germline): SGHRS, YFSETQ. In DNA, the CDR3 is TGCGCCAGCAGCTTGAGAGGACTAGCGACAGATACGCAGTATTTT. This codes for CASSLRGLATDTQYF.

The chain employs TRBV19 and TRBJ2-3, with D perhaps matching TRBD2 (5 bases). V was trimmed by 3 bases and J by 1 base, leaving 8 bases between them. The CDR3 sequence is 14 residues long. Germline V gene sequence: CDR1 LNHDA, CDR2 SQIVND (reference sequence). CDR3 DNA: TGTGCCAGTAGTATCTTCGGGGGCACAGATACGCAGTATTTT. Its translation: CASSIFGGTDTQYF.

This clone was detected only a few times. The V gene is TRBV6-5, the J gene TRBJ2-7; 8 nucleotides align to TRBD1. The germline V gene has CDR1 MNHEY and CDR2 SVGAGI. V was pared by 2 bases and J by 3 bases, with 3 bases of the junction left unmatched. CDR3 length: 14 residues. The CDR3, as DNA: TGTGCCAGCAGTTACCAGGGGGCCCTCTACGAGCAGTACTTC. Translated, it gives CASSYQGALYEQYF.

This sequence joins TRBV19 and TRBJ1-1; TRBD1 matches 8 bases. This CDR3 is 14 amino acids long. The germline gives CDR1 LNHDA, CDR2 SQIVND (reference sequence). V gave up 5 bases and J gave up 6 bases; unmatched junction bases: 8. For the CDR3, the DNA is TGTGCCAGTAGTTTGCACCAGGGGGCCTCTGAAGCTTTCTTT. It is translated as CASSLHQGASEAFF.

This clone was recorded once. V is TRBV6-5 and J is TRBJ1-1; D is undetermined. The germline V and J ends were trimmed by 0 bases and 4 bases, with 6 bases remaining between them. The CDR3 length is 13 residues. Germline CDR1 and CDR2: MNHEY and SVGAGI. The CDR3 DNA sequence: TGTGCCAGCAGTTACTCGGCGGGCACTGAAGCTTTCTTT. This sequence encodes CASSYSAGTEAFF.

This chain links TRBV5-5 with TRBJ2-1, with D tentatively TRBD2 (6 bases). In germline, CDR1 is SGHKS, CDR2 YYEKEE (reference sequence). CDR3 length equals 13 residues. The germline V and J ends were trimmed by 4 bases and 7 bases, with 12 bases remaining between them. Written as DNA, the CDR3 is TGTGCCAGCAGCCCAGGGAGGATGAATGAGCAGTTCTTC. Amino acids: CASSPGRMNEQFF.

The chain is built from TRBV27 and TRBJ2-1; the D is unclear. Between the trimmed V and J ends, which lost 7 bases and 9 bases, there was a span of 10 bases. CDR3 length: 11 residues. Germline V gene lookup returns CDR1 MNHEY and CDR2 SMNVEV (reference sequence). For the CDR3, the DNA is TGTGCCAGCACCAGCTTCGGTGAGCAGTTCTTC. This encodes CASTSFGEQFF.

CDR3 DNA: TGTGCCAGCAGTTCCGGACTGCTTAATTCACCCCTCCACTTT. This translates into CASSSGLLNSPLHF. V usage is TRBV27 and J usage is TRBJ1-6; no clear D gene. Between the trimmed V and J ends, which lost 4 bases and 6 bases, there was a span of 10 bases. The CDR3 is 14 residues long. Germline V CDR1 and CDR2: MNHEY, SMNVEV (reference sequence).

The chain employs TRBV14 and TRBJ2-7, with 7 positions matching TRBD1. Trimming cost V 1 base and J 2 bases; bases outside gene matches: 5. CDR3 size: 15 residues. Germline CDR1 and CDR2: SGHDN and FVKESK. CDR3 sequence reads: CASSQGTGTAYEQYF. As DNA, the CDR3 is TGTGCCAGCAGCCAAGGAACCGGGACAGCCTACGAGCAGTACTTC.

The V and J genes are TRBV4-2 and TRBJ2-2; either TRBD1 or TRBD2 may supply D (5 bases each). The germline CDR1 and CDR2 sequences are LGHNA and YNFKEQ. The CDR3 has 16 residues. The V end was cut by 3 bases, the J end by 2 bases, with 13 bases between. The CDR3 loop is CASSHYGTANTGELFF. CDR3 DNA sequence: TGTGCCAGCAGCCACTATGGGACGGCCAACACCGGGGAGCTGTTTTTT.

The chain combines TRBV7-9 with TRBJ1-1; 7 bases map to TRBD1. V shed 10 bases, J shed 3 bases, and the junction held 8 bases outside the gene matches. CDR1 and CDR2 from the germline V gene are SEHNR and FQNEAQ (reference sequence). CDR3 length: 13 residues. The CDR3 region is CAIEGQWDTEAFF. CDR3 bases: TGTGCCATCGAGGGACAGTGGGACACTGAAGCTTTCTTT. The whole variable domain, remainder taken from reference TRBV7-9 and TRBJ1-1, is DTGVSQNPRHKITKRGQNVTFRCDPISEHNRLYWYRQTLGQGPEFLTYFQNEAQLEKSRLLSDRFSAERPKGSFSTLEIQRTEQGDSAMYLCAIEGQWDTEAFFGQGTRLTVV.

This chain connects TRBV3-1 (or the pseudogene TRBV3-2) to TRBJ1-1, with D uncertain. Germline values: CDR1 LGHDT, CDR2 YNNKEL (reference sequence). This CDR3 comprises 11 residues. V was cut by 5 bases and J by 8 bases, with 9 bases left in between. CDR3 nucleotide sequence: TGTGCCAGCAGCTACGCCGGAGAAGCTTTCTTT. It is translated as CASSYAGEAFF.

The chain combines TRBV30 with TRBJ2-7; no reliable D call. This CDR3 contains 14 residues. The V end lost 0 bases, the J end lost 6 bases, and 15 bases lay between the germline ends. Germline lookup yields CDR1 GTSNPN and CDR2 SVGIG (reference sequence). CDR3 DNA sequence: TGTGCCTGGAGTGTACGGGTGGGTAGAAGCGAGCAGTACTTC. Protein product: CAWSVRVGRSEQYF.

Worth noting for this clone: Other DNA sequences in this specimen translate into the identical CDR3. The V call is TRBV7-9, the J call TRBJ1-6, with D unresolved. Germline V gene data show CDR1 as SEHNR and CDR2 as FQNEAQ (reference sequence). This CDR3 is 13 amino acids long. Trimming shortened V by 2 bases and J by 7 bases, and 6 bases separated the two germline ends. In DNA form, the CDR3 reads TGTGCCAGCAGCTTACTGGGGAATTCACCCCTCCACTTT. It yields the protein CASSLLGNSPLHF.

This sequence joins TRBV21-1 and TRBJ2-1; the table's D call TRBD1 went unverified against the DNA. TRBV21-1 is designated a pseudogene. The CDR3 covers 16 residues. The CDR3 region has the DNA TGTGCCAGCAGCAAATTTGGGGCAGGGGGGTGCAATGAGCAGTTCTTC. This gives the protein CASSKFGAGGCNEQFF.

The chain recombines TRBV25-1 with TRBJ2-7, with 14 bases fitting TRBD2. J was trimmed by 2 bases and V by 1 base; bases with no gene match: 7. Germline V lookup: CDR1 MGHDK, CDR2 SYGVNS. The CDR3 spans 18 residues. The CDR3 region has the DNA TGTGCCAGCAGTGAATCCCCGACTAGCGGGAGGGCAGCCTACGAGCAGTACTTC. Its translation is CASSESPTSGRAAYEQYF.

The chain is built from TRBV7-2 and TRBJ2-7; TRBD2 matches 9 bases. This CDR3 region has 15 residues. V lost 4 bases and J lost 3; bases outside the gene matches: 7. Germline CDR1 is SGHTA and CDR2 is FQGNSA. The CDR3 DNA reads as TGTGCCAGCAGCTCCGCGGGGGGGTCCTTCTACGAGCAGTACTTC. It specifies CASSSAGGSFYEQYF. Based on the CDR3 plus reference TRBV7-2 and TRBJ2-7, the full variable domain is GAGVSQSPSNKVTEKGKDVELRCDPISGHTALYWYRQSLGQGLEFLIYFQGNSAPDKSGLPSDRFSAERTGGSVSTLTIQRTQQEDSAVYLCASSSAGGSFYEQYFGPGTRLTVT.

This clone was seen a single time. The V call is TRBV9, the J call TRBJ2-7; D is possibly TRBD2 (6 bases). Trimming took 3 bases from V and 5 from J, leaving 12 bases between them. The CDR3 has 13 amino acids. Germline-derived CDR1 and CDR2 are SGDLS and YYNGEE. DNA for the CDR3: TGTGCCAGCAGCGAAGAGGAGGGAGACGAGCAGTACTTC. It encodes CASSEEEGDEQYF.

The gene calls are TRBV29-1 and TRBJ2-1; no clear D. There are 12 residues in the CDR3. The V and J ends lost 8 bases and 4 bases respectively, with 12 bases between them. Germline CDR1 is SQVTM and CDR2 is ANQGSEA. The CDR3 nucleotides are TGCAGCTTGGGCAACGGGTACAATGAGCAGTTCTTC. Translated: CSLGNGYNEQFF.

The gene calls are TRBV6-5 and TRBJ2-5, with TRBD2 matching 11 bases. This CDR3 contains 13 residues. V lost 6 bases, J lost 5 bases, and 2 bases stayed unmatched. Looked up from germline, CDR1 is MNHEY and CDR2 is SVGAGI. CDR3: CASRASGGETQYF. The CDR3 DNA sequence: TGTGCCAGCAGGGCTAGCGGGGGGGAGACCCAGTACTTC.

The V gene is TRBV24-1, the J gene TRBJ2-3; 9 bases are shared with TRBD1. V lost 4 bases and J lost 4; bases outside the gene matches: 11. Per the germline V gene, CDR1 is KGHDR and CDR2 is SFDVKD. The CDR3 spans 17 residues. CDR3 DNA: TGTGCCACCAGTGACTCGAAGGGGACAGGGCTTCCAGATACGCAGTATTTT. It encodes CATSDSKGTGLPDTQYF.

For the CDR3, the DNA is TGTGCCAGCAGCTTGACCGGGACTAGCGGGAGGACGAGACACAATGAGCAGTTCTTC. It is translated as CASSLTGTSGRTRHNEQFF. The chain recombines TRBV7-2 with TRBJ2-1; 15 positions match TRBD2. The germline V gene encodes CDR1 SGHTA and CDR2 FQGNSA. The junction had 11 bases not matched to a gene; V was cut back by 3 bases and J by 5 bases. The CDR3 runs 19 residues.

J is TRBJ2-1 and V is TRBV15; 9 bases are a match to TRBD2. The junction had 5 bases not matched to a gene; V was cut back by 5 bases and J by 3 bases. Germline V lookup: CDR1 LNHNV, CDR2 YYDKDF (reference sequence). The CDR3 covers 15 residues. For the CDR3, the DNA is TGTGCCACCAGCGGGGGACTAGCTTTCTACAATGAGCAGTTCTTC. The encoded protein is CATSGGLAFYNEQFF.

This clone was found a few times. The rearrangement links TRBV5-5 to TRBJ2-7; 7 positions match TRBD1. The CDR3 runs 15 residues. CDR1 and CDR2 (germline): SGHKS, YYEKEE (reference sequence). V gave up 3 bases and J gave up 3 bases; unmatched junction bases: 9. The CDR3 region is CASSSLTGQYYEQYF. The CDR3 DNA reads TGTGCCAGCAGCTCTCTAACGGGACAGTACTACGAGCAGTACTTC.

The chain uses TRBV14 and TRBJ1-4; the D is unclear. CDR1 and CDR2 from the germline V gene are SGHDN and FVKESK. The V gene lost 4 bases and the J gene lost 8 bases, with 17 bases spanning the gap. CDR3 length equals 15 residues. This CDR3 reads CASSRNQPLREKLFF. DNA for the CDR3: TGTGCCAGCAGCCGAAACCAGCCCCTTCGAGAAAAACTGTTTTTT.

The CDR3 is CATSDFVQGGNTGELFF. The CDR3, as DNA: TGTGCCACCAGTGATTTCGTGCAGGGCGGGAACACCGGGGAGCTGTTTTTT. The rearrangement links TRBV24-1 to TRBJ2-2; D is possibly TRBD1 (5 bases). Trimming took off 1 base at V and 1 base at J, with 12 bases between the two ends. The CDR3 has 17 amino acids. The germline V gene encodes CDR1 KGHDR and CDR2 SFDVKD.